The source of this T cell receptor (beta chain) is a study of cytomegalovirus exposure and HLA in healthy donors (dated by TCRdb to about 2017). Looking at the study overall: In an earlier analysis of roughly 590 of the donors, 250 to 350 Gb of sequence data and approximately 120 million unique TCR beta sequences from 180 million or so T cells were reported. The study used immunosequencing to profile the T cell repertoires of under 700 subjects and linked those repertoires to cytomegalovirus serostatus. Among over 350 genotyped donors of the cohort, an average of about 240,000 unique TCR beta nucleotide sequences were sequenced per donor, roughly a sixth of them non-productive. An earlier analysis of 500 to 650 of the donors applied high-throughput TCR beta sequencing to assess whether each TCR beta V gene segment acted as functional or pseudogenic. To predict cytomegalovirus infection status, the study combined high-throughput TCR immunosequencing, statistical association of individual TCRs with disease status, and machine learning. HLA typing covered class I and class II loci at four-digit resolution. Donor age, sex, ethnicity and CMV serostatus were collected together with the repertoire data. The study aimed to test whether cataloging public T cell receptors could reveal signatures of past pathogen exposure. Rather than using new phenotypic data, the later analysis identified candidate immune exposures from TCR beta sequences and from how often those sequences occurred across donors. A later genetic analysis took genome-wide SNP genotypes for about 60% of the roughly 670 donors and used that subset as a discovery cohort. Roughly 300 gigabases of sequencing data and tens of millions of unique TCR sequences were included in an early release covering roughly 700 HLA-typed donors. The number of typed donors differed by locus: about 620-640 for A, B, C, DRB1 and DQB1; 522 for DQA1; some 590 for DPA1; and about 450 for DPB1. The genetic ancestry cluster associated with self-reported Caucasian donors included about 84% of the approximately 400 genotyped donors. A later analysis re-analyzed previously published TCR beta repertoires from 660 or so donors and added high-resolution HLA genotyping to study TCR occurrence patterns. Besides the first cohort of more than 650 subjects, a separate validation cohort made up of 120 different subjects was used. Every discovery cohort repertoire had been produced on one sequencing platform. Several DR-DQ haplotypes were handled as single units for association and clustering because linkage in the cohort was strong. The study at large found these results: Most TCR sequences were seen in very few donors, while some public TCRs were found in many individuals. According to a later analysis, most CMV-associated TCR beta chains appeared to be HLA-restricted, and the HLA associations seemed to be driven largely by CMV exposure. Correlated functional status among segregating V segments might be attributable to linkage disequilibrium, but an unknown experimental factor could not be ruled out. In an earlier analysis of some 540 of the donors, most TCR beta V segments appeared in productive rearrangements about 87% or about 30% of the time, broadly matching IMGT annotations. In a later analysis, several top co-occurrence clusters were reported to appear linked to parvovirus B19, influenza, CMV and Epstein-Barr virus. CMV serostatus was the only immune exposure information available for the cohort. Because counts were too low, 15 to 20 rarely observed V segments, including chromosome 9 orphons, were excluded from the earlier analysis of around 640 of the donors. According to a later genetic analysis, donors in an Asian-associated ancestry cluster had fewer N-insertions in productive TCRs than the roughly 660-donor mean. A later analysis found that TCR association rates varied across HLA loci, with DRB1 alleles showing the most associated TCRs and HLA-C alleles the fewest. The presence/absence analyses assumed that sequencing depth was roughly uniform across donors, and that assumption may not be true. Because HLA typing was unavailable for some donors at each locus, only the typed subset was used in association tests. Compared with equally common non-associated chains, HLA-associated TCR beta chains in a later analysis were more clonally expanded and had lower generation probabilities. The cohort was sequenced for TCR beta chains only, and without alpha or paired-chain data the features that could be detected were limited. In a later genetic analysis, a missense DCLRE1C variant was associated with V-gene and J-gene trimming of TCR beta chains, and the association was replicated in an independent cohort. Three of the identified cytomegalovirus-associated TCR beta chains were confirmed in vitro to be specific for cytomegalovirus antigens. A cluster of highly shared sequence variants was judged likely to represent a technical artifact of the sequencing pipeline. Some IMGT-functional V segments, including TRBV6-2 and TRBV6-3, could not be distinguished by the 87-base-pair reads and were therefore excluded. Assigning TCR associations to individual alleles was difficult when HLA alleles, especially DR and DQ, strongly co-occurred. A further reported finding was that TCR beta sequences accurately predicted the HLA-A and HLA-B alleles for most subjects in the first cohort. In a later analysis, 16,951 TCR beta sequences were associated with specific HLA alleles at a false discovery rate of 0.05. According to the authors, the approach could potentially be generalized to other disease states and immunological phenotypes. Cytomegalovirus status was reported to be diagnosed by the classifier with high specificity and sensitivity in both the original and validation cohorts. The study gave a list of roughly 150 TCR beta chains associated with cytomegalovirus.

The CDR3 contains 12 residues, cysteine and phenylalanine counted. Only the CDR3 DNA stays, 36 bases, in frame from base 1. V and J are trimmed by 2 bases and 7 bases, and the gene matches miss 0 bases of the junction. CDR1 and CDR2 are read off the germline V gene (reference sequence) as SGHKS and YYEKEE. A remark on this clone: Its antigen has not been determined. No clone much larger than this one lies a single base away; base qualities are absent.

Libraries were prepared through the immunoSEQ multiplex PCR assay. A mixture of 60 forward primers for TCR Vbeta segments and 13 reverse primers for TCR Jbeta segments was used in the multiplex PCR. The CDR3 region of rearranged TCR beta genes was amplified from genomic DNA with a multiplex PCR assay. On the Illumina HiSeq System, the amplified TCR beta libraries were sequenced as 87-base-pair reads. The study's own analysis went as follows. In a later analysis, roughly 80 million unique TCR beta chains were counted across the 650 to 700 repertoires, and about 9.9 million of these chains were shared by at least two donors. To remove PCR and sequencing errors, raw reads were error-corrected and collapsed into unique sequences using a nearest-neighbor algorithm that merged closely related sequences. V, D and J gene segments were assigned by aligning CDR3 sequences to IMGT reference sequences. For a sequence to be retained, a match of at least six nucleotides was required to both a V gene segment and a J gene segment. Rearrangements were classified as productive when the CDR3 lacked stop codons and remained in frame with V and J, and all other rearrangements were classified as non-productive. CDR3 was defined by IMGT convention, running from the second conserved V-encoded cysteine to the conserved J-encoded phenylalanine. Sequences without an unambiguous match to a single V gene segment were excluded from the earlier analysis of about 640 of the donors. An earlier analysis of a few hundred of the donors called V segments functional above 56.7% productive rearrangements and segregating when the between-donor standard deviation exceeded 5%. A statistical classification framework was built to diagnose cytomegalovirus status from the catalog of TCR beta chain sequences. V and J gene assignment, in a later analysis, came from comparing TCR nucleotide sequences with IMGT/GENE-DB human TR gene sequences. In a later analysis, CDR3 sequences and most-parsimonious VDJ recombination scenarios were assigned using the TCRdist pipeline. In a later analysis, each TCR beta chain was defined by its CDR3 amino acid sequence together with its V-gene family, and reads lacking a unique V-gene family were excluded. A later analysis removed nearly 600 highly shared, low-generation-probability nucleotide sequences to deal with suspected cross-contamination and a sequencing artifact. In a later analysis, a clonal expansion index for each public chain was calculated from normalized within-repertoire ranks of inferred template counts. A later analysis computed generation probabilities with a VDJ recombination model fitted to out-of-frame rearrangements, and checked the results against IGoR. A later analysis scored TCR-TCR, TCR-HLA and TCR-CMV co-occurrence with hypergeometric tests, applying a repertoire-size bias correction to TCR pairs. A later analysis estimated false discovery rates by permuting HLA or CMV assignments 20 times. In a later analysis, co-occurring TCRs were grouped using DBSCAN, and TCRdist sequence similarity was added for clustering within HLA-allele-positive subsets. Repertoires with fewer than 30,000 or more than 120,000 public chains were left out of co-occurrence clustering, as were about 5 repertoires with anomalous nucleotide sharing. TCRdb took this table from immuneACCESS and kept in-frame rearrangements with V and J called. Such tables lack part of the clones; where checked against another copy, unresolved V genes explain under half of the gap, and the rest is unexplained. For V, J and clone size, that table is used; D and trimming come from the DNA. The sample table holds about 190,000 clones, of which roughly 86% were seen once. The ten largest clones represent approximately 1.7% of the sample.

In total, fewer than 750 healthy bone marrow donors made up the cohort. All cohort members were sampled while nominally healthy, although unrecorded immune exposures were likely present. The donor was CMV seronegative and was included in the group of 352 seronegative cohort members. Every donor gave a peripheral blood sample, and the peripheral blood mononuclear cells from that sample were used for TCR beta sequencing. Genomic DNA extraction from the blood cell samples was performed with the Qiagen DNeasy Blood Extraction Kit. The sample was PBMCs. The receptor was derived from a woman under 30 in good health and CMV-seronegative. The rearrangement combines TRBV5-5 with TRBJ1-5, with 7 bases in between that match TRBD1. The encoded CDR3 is CASSLQGQPQHF. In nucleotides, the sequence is TGTGCCAGCAGCTTACAGGGGCAGCCCCAGCATTTT.